This TCR beta chain was observed in a study of T-cell reconstitution after alpha-beta-depleted transplantation in children. Study conclusions and caveats: Newly made T cells mostly supplied T-cell counts and diversity one year after transplant. Some patients' high day-60 TCRbeta diversity was attributed to recipient cells surviving conditioning. As was reported, about two months after transplant, alpha-beta T cells came from several hundred expanded graft clones.

The ends lost 4 bases at V and 0 bases at J; junction bases unmatched: 7. CDR1 DFQATT and CDR2 SNEGSKA come from the germline V gene (reference sequence). This CDR3 contains 15 residues. The library targeted TCRbeta and was prepared with unique molecular identifiers. TCRdb independently ran MiXCR on the PCR reads; one entry per CDR3 protein. This table has about 200,000 distinct CDR3 sequences, approximately 7% appearing once. As for this clonotype: Antigen: not known.

J is TRBJ2-7 and V is TRBV20-1, with 9 bases fitting TRBD2. The sequence was obtained from a boy aged 2-15 years with acute lymphoblastic leukemia, due to receive a stem cell transplant. This material consisted of PBMCs, taken before TCRalphabeta/CD19-depleted stem cell transplant. In DNA form, the CDR3 reads TGCAGTGCTACCTCCGATAGCGGGAGCTCCTACGAGCAGTACTTC. Its protein is CSATSDSGSSYEQYF.